Below are 18 T cell receptor beta chains sequenced from a single sample in a study of CD8+ T cells in alopecia areata. Extraction of RNA preceded its reverse transcription into cDNA, which served as the sequencing template. Data came from immunoSEQ multiplex PCR; TCRdb stores just in-frame clones and leaves some out. Among about 180,000 clones listed, roughly 65% were seen once. The starting material was CD4+ T cells sorted from blood, obtained at week 0. All receptors derive from a human donor with alopecia areata.

Here the CDR3 DNA reads TGCAGCGTCAGTACGGGGGCGGACACTGAAGCTTTCTTT. It translates to CSVSTGADTEAFF. The genes are TRBV29-1 and TRBJ1-1; the D gene is possibly TRBD1 (6 bases). Trimming pared 6 bases from V and 3 bases from J, leaving 14 bases between. Germline V CDR1 and CDR2: SQVTM, ANQGSEA. The CDR3 loop spans 13 amino acids.

V gene TRBV29-1 combines with J gene TRBJ2-1; tentative D call: TRBD1 (5 bases). The CDR3 is 12 amino acids. Germline V gene lookup returns CDR1 SQVTM and CDR2 ANQGSEA. V dropped 4 bases and J dropped 5 bases, with 9 bases sitting between them. This CDR3 is CSVAGLHNEQFF. The CDR3 coding sequence is TGCAGCGTTGCAGGGCTACACAATGAGCAGTTCTTC.

The chain employs TRBV18 and TRBJ1-1, with no clear D. Germline V gene lookup returns CDR1 KGHSH and CDR2 LQKENI. The CDR3 runs to 14 residues. V was trimmed by 2 bases and J by 2 bases, leaving 9 bases between them. The CDR3: CASSPYEINTEAFF. CDR3 coding DNA: TGTGCCAGCTCACCATACGAAATAAACACTGAAGCTTTCTTT.

This clone was counted a few times. The chain links TRBV6-1 to TRBJ1-2; D unclear. Trimming removed 1 base at V and 8 bases at J, with 2 bases between. The CDR3 contains 10 residues. Germline CDR1 and CDR2: MNHNS and SASEGT. The CDR3 sequence is CASSEGGYTF. For the CDR3, the DNA is TGTGCCAGCAGTGAAGGCGGCTACACCTTC.

This clone was counted a few times. The V call is TRBV29-1, the J call TRBJ1-1; D not resolved. Per germline, CDR1 SQVTM and CDR2 ANQGSEA. The CDR3 contains 12 residues. The V end was cut by 3 bases, the J end by 0 bases, with 5 bases between. In DNA, the CDR3 is TGCAGCGTTGAGCAACTGAACACTGAAGCTTTCTTT. Translated: CSVEQLNTEAFF. The whole variable domain, remainder taken from reference TRBV29-1 and TRBJ1-1, is SAVISQKPSRDICQRGTSLTIQCQVDSQVTMMFWYRQQPGQSLTLIATANQGSEATYESGFVIDKFPISRPNLTFSTLTVSNMSPEDSSIYLCSVEQLNTEAFFGQGTRLTVV.

This clone occurred a few times. The rearrangement uses TRBV29-1 and TRBJ1-1, with TRBD1 matching 7 bases. CDR1 and CDR2 from the germline V gene are SQVTM and ANQGSEA. CDR3 size: 15 residues. The junction had 11 bases not matched to a gene; V was cut back by 6 bases and J by 1 base. CDR3 sequence reads: CSVKGALGGNTEAFF. DNA of the CDR3: TGCAGCGTGAAGGGGGCCCTCGGTGGGAACACTGAAGCTTTCTTT.

The V gene is TRBV5-6, the J gene TRBJ2-2; D might be TRBD1 (5 bases). CDR3 length: 15 residues. CDR1 is SGHDT and CDR2 is YYEEEE in the germline V gene. V dropped 0 bases and J dropped 5 bases, with 11 bases sitting between them. CDR3 DNA: TGTGCCAGCAGCTTGGTCGACAGAAATACCGGGGAGCTGTTTTTT. Protein sequence: CASSLVDRNTGELFF.

The chain links TRBV7-9 to TRBJ2-3; D not certain. V was clipped by 5 bases and J by 4 bases, with 4 bases between them. The CDR3 length is 11 residues. Germline CDR1 SEHNR, CDR2 FQNEAQ (reference sequence). The CDR3 spells CASSQADTQYF. DNA of the CDR3: TGTGCCAGCAGCCAGGCAGATACGCAGTATTTT.

This clone was counted once. The chain carries TRBV19 and TRBJ1-1, with D hard to call. Deletions cut 5 bases from V and 1 base from J, with 11 bases between. The length of the CDR3 is 14 residues. Germline lookup yields CDR1 LNHDA and CDR2 SQIVND (reference sequence). This CDR3 is CASSPETRNTEAFF. For the CDR3, the DNA is TGTGCCAGTAGTCCAGAGACACGGAACACTGAAGCTTTCTTT.

Written as DNA, the CDR3 is TGCAGCGTGCTCACCTGGACAGGAGACCCTTACGAGCAGTACTTC. Protein: CSVLTWTGDPYEQYF. V and J are TRBV29-1 and TRBJ2-7; TRBD1 matches at 7 bases. Germline-derived CDR1 and CDR2 are SQVTM and ANQGSEA. After removal of 6 bases from V and 4 bases from J, the junction contained 15 bases not matched to a gene. This CDR3 is 15 amino acids long.

The gene calls are TRBV5-1 and TRBJ2-1; D remains unclear. This CDR3 contains 11 residues. Trimming shortened V by 1 base and J by 11 bases, and 7 bases separated the two germline ends. In germline, CDR1 is SGHRS, CDR2 YFSETQ. The CDR3 loop reads CASSLNEQQFF. CDR3 bases: TGCGCCAGCAGCTTGAACGAACAGCAGTTCTTC.

This chain links TRBV7-2 with TRBJ2-3; tentative D call: TRBD1 (6 bases). Germline CDR1 is SGHTA and CDR2 is FQGNSA. This CDR3 spans 15 amino acids. V lost 3 bases and J lost 1, with 11 bases in between. The DNA of the CDR3 is TGTGCCAGCAGCTTTGTACAGGGTGGCACAGATACGCAGTATTTT. Translated: CASSFVQGGTDTQYF.

This chain uses TRBV4-3 with TRBJ2-7; D unresolved. V lost 0 bases to trimming and J lost 5 bases, with 23 bases between them. Germline assignment: CDR1 LGHNA and CDR2 YSLEER. CDR3 length: 18 residues. This CDR3 reads CASSQDLVTGLQPNEQYF. The CDR3 DNA follows: TGCGCCAGCAGCCAAGATCTGGTTACTGGCCTTCAGCCCAACGAGCAGTACTTC.

This clone was found a few times. The chain employs TRBV5-1 and TRBJ2-5; the D is unclear. This CDR3 is 15 amino acids long. V was cut by 2 bases and J by 1 base, with 12 bases left in between. CDR1 and CDR2 from the germline V gene are SGHRS and YFSETQ. The CDR3 DNA is TGCGCCAGCAGCTTCCAACCAGGCAGCCAAGAGACCCAGTACTTC. This sequence encodes CASSFQPGSQETQYF.

This chain connects TRBV27 to TRBJ2-3; D possibly corresponds to TRBD2 (5 bases). CDR3 length: 13 residues. Trimming took off 4 bases at V and 3 bases at J, with 8 bases between the two ends. Germline CDR1 is MNHEY and CDR2 is SMNVEV (reference sequence). The CDR3 spells CASSSRGTDTQYF. CDR3 DNA: TGTGCCAGCAGTTCTCGAGGGACAGATACGCAGTATTTT.

This clone was picked up a small number of times. This sequence joins TRBV30 and TRBJ2-5; D unresolved. V gave up 1 base and J gave up 5 bases, with 11 bases separating them. The germline gives CDR1 GTSNPN, CDR2 SVGIG (reference sequence). This CDR3 is built from 13 residues. This chain's CDR3 is CAWSANAGETQYF. CDR3 sequence (DNA): TGTGCCTGGAGTGCGAACGCCGGCGAGACCCAGTACTTC.

The gene calls are TRBV25-1 and TRBJ2-7; D might be TRBD1 (5 bases). Germline CDR1 and CDR2: MGHDK and SYGVNS. V was shortened by 6 bases and J by 5 bases, with 11 bases between the two germline ends. This CDR3 spans 12 amino acids. CDR3 in DNA: TGTGCCAGCAGCCAGGGAAAAAACGAGCAGTACTTC. Its translation: CASSQGKNEQYF.

V gene TRBV6-1 combines with J gene TRBJ2-7; TRBD1 is a possible D gene (5 bases). The CDR3 consists of 11 residues. Trimming left V 2 bases short and J 9 bases short, with 8 bases between. Germline V gives CDR1 MNHNS, CDR2 SASEGT. The CDR3 nucleotides read TGTGCCAGCAGTGAACAGGGTAGGCAGTACTTC. It translates to CASSEQGRQYF.